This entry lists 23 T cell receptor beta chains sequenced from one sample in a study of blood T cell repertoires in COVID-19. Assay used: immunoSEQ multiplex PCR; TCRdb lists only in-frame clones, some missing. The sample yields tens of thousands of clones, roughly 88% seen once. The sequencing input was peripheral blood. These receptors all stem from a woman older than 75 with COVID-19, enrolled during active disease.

The chain's CDR3 is CASRGGQGAFQPQHF. CDR3 in DNA: TGCGCCAGCAGAGGCGGACAGGGGGCGTTTCAGCCCCAGCATTTT. The genes are TRBV10-2 and TRBJ1-5; TRBD1 matches at 11 bases. The CDR3 spans 15 residues. The junction had 7 bases not matched to a gene; V was cut back by 6 bases and J by 6 bases. CDR1 and CDR2 from the germline V gene are WSHSY and SAAADI.

The CDR3 DNA is TGTGCCAGCAGTGACTCGCGGGGGGGCCCAGATACGCAGTATTTT. Protein sequence: CASSDSRGGPDTQYF. The rearrangement joins TRBV6-4 to TRBJ2-3, with TRBD2 matching 9 bases. The V gene end was trimmed by 0 bases and the J gene end by 4 bases; junction bases not matched to a gene: 2. Looked up from germline, CDR1 is MRHNA and CDR2 is SNTAGT. The CDR3 runs to 15 residues.

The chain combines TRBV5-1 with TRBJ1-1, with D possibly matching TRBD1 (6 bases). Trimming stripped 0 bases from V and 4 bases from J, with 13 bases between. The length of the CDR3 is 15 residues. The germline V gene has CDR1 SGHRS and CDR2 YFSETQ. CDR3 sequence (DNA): TGCGCCAGCAGCTTGGCCTTCGGGACAACCACTGAAGCTTTCTTT. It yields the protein CASSLAFGTTTEAFF.

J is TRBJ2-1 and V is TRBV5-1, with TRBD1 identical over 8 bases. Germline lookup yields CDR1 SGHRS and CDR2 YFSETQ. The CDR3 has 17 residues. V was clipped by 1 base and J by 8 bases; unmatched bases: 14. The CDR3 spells CASSLTVVGTGTDEQFF. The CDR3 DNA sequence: TGCGCCAGCAGCTTGACCGTCGTCGGGACAGGTACGGATGAGCAGTTCTTC.

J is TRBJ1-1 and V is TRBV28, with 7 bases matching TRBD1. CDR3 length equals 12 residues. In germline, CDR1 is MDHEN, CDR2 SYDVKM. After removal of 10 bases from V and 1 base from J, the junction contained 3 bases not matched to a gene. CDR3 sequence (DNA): TGTGCCACACGACAGGGGAACACTGAAGCTTTCTTT. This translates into CATRQGNTEAFF.

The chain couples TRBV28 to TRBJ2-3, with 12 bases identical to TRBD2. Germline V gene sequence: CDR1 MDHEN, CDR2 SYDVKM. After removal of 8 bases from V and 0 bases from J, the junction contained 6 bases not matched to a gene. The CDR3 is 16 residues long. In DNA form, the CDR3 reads TGTGCCAGCGGCCGTGGACTAGCGGGAAGCACAGATACGCAGTATTTT. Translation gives CASGRGLAGSTDTQYF.

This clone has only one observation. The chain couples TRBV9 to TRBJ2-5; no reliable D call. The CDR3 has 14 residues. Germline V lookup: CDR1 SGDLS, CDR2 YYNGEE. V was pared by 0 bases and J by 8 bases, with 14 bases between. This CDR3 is CASSVGGSRDTQYF. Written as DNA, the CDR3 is TGTGCCAGCAGCGTAGGCGGCAGCCGCGATACCCAGTACTTC.

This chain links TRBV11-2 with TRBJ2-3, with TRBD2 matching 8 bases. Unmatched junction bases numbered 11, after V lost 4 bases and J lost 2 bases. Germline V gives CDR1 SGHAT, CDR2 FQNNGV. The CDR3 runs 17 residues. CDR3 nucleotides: TGTGCCAGCAGCTGGTTGGCGTCAGCGGGGGCCACAGATACGCAGTATTTT. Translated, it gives CASSWLASAGATDTQYF.

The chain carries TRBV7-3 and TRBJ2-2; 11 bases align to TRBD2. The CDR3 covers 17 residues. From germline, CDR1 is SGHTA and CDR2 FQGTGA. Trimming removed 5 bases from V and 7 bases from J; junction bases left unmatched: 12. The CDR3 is CASSVPSGGQPGGELFF. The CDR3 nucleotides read TGTGCCAGCAGCGTCCCTAGCGGGGGGCAGCCGGGCGGGGAGCTGTTTTTT.

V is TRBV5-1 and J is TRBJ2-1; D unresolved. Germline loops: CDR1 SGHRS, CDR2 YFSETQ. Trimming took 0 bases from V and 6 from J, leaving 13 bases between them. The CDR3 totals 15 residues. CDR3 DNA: TGCGCCAGCAGCTTGGCTGTGACTGGTATCAATGAGCAGTTCTTC. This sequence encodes CASSLAVTGINEQFF.

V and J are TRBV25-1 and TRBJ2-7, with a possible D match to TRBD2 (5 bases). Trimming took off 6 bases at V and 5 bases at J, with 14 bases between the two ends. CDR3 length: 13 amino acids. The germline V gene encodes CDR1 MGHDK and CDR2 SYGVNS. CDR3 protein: CASSGKLRDEQYF. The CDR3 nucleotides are TGTGCCAGCAGCGGCAAGTTGAGGGACGAGCAGTACTTC.

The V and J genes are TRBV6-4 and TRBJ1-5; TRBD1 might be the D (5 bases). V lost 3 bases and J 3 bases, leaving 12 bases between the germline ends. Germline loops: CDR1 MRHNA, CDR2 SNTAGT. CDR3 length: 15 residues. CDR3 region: CASSEYGGNNQPQHF. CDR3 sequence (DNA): TGTGCCAGCAGTGAGTACGGGGGTAACAATCAGCCCCAGCATTTT.

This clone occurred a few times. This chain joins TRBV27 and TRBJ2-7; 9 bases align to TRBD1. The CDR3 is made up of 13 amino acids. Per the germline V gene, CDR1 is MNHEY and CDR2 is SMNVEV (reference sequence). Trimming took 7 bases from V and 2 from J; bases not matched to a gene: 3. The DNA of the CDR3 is TGTGCCAGCACCCGACAGGGGGCCTACGAGCAGTACTTC. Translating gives CASTRQGAYEQYF.

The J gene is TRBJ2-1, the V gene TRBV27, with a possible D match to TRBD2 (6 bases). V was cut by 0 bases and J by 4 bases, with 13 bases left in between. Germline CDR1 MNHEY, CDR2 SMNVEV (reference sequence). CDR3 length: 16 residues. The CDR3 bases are TGTGCCAGCAGTTTATCGAGGAGGGCCGATTACAATGAGCAGTTCTTC. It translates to CASSLSRRADYNEQFF.

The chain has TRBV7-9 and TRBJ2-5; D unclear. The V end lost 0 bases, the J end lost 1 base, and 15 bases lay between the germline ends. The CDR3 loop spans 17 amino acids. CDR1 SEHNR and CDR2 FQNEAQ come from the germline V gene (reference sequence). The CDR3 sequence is CASSLAPSSRRQETQYF. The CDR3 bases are TGTGCCAGCAGCTTAGCGCCGTCTAGTAGACGCCAAGAGACCCAGTACTTC.

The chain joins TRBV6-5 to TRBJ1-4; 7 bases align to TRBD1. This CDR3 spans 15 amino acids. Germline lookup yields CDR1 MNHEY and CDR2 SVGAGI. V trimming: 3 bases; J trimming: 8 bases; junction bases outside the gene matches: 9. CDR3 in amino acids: CASSYRDSRGEKLFF. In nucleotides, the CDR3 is TGTGCCAGCAGTTATAGGGACAGCCGGGGGGAAAAACTGTTTTTT.

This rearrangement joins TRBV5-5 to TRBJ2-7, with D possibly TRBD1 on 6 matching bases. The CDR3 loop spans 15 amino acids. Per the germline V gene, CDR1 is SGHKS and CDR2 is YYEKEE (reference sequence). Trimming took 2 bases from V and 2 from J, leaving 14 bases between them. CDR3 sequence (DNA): TGTGCCAGCAGCTTTTCAGGGGTGGGGACCTACGAGCAGTACTTC. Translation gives CASSFSGVGTYEQYF.

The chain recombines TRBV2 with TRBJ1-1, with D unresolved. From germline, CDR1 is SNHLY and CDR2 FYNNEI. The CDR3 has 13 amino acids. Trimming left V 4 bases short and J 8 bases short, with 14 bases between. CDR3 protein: CASSVSRALEAFF. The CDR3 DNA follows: TGTGCCAGCAGTGTATCGCGGGCCTTAGAAGCTTTCTTT.

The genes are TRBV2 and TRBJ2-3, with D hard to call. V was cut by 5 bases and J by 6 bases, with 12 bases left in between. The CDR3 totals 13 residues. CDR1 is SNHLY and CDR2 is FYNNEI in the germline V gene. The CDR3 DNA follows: TGTGCCAGCAGTTACAGAATAGTCGATACGCAGTATTTT. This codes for CASSYRIVDTQYF.

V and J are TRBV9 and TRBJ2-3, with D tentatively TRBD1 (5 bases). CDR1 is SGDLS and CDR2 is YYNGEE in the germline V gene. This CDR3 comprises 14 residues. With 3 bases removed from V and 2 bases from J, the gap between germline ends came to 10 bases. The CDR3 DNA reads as TGTGCCAGCAGCGACCGGACAACCACAGATACGCAGTATTTT. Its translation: CASSDRTTTDTQYF.

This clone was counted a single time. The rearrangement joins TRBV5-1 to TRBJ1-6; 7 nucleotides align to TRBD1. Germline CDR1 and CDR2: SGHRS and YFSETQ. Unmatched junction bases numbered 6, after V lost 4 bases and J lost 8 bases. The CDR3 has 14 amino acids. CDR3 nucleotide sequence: TGCGCCAGCAGCCCCACAGGGGTGGATTCACCCCTCCACTTT. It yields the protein CASSPTGVDSPLHF.

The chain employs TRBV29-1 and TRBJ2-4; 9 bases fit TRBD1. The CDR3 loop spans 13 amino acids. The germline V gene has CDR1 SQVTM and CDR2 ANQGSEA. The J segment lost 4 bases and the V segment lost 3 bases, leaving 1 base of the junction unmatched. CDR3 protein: CSVEGQGKNIQYF. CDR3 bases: TGCAGCGTTGAGGGACAGGGAAAAAACATTCAGTACTTC.

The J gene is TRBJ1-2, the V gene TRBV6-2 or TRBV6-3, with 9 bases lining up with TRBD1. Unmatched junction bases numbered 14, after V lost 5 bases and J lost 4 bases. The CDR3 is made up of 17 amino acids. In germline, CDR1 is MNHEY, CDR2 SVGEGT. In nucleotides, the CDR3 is TGTGCCAGCAGTGCTCGGGTTCCCGGGACAGGGAGCTATGGCTACACCTTC. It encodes CASSARVPGTGSYGYTF.